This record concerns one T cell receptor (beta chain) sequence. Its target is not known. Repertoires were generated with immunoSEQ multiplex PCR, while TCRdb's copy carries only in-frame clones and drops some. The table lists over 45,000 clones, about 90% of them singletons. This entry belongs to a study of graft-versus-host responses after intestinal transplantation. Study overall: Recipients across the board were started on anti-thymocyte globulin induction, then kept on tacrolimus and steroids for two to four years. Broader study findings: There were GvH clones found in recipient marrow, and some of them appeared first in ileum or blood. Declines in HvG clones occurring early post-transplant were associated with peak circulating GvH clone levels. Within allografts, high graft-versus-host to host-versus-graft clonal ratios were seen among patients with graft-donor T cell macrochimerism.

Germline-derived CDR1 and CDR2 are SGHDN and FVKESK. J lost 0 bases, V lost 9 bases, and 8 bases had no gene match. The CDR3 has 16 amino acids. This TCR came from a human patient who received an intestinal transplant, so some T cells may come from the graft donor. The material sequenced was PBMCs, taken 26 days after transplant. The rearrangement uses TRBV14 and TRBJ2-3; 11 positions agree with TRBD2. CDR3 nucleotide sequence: TGTGCCAGTTCGGGACTAGCGGTTCTTAGCACAGATACGCAGTATTTT. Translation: CASSGLAVLSTDTQYF.